This is a list of T cell receptor beta chains from one sample in a study of beta chain features in type 1 diabetes. Sequencing was performed with immunoSEQ multiplex PCR; in TCRdb, only in-frame clones are kept and a portion is missing. The table has approximately 250,000 clones, roughly 13% seen once. The sequenced sample consisted of naive CD4+ T cells from blood. These receptors all come from a woman in her 40s in good health. Both conserved end residues are part of each CDR3. The D gene is left open where the match is weak. Some rows mark clone size as missing; the rest say once, few, many or name a class of expanded clone.

>TRBV5-1|-|-|TRBJ1-4
CASSLGQSEKLFF
TGCGCCAGCAGCTTAGGACAATCCGAAAAACTGTTTTTT
>TRBV27|few|-|TRBJ2-2
CASRSGLGEGTGELFF
TGTGCCAGCAGATCAGGACTCGGCGAGGGCACCGGGGAGCTGTTTTTT
>TRBV21-1|few|-|TRBJ1-1
CASSKVGGQGRGTEAFF
TGTGCCAGCAGCAAAGTGGGGGGACAGGGGAGAGGAACTGAAGCTTTCTTT
>TRBV9|-|-|TRBJ1-2
CASSVDSGGNGYTF
TGTGCCAGCAGCGTAGATTCGGGGGGGAATGGCTACACCTTC
>TRBV7-6|-|TRBD1|TRBJ2-7
CASSTGTGMQYF
TGTGCCAGCAGTACAGGGACAGGGATGCAGTACTTC
>TRBV7-9|few|-|TRBJ2-1
CASSLVGGDQFF
TGTGCCAGCAGCTTAGTTGGCGGGGACCAGTTCTTC
>TRBV2|few|TRBD1|TRBJ2-7
CASRRDRPTYEQYF
TGTGCCAGCAGACGGGACAGACCGACCTACGAGCAGTACTTC
>TRBV6-4|-|-|TRBJ2-3
CASSDSRADTQYF
TGTGCCAGCAGTGACTCGAGGGCAGATACGCAGTATTTT
>TRBV7-2|-|-|TRBJ1-5
CASSPNREQPQHF
TGTGCCAGCAGCCCGAACAGAGAACAGCCCCAGCATTTT
>TRBV7-2|few|-|TRBJ1-1
CASRLQGGNTEAFF
TGTGCCAGCAGATTACAGGGTGGAAACACTGAAGCTTTCTTT
>TRBV7-9|many|TRBD1|TRBJ1-1
CASSSGQGAGFF
TGTGCCAGCAGCTCGGGACAGGGGGCGGGCTTCTTT
>TRBV5-1|few|TRBD1|TRBJ1-1
CASSTLGQGGTEAFF
TGCGCCAGCAGCACTTTGGGACAGGGGGGCACTGAAGCTTTCTTT
>TRBV28|few|TRBD2|TRBJ2-5
CASSRGLAGVRREAQYF
TGTGCCAGCAGCCGAGGACTAGCGGGGGTGCGAAGAGAGGCCCAGTACTTC
>TRBV5-4|few|TRBD1|TRBJ2-2
CASSWGQGPTGELFF
TGTGCCAGCAGCTGGGGACAGGGCCCCACCGGGGAGCTGTTTTTT
>TRBV5-1|few|TRBD1|TRBJ1-4
CASSPPDREGEKLFF
TGCGCCAGCAGCCCACCGGACAGGGAGGGTGAAAAACTGTTTTTT
>TRBV13|many|TRBD2|TRBJ2-4
CASRRGGAENIQYF
TGTGCCAGCCGCCGGGGGGGGGCCGAAAACATTCAGTACTTC
>TRBV6-1|-|-|TRBJ1-5
CASSEAQGGLQPQHF
TGTGCCAGCAGTGAAGCACAGGGTGGATTACAGCCCCAGCATTTT
>TRBV19|few|TRBD1|TRBJ1-5
CASSPDQGGQPQHF
TGTGCCAGTAGTCCAGACCAGGGGGGCCAGCCCCAGCATTTT
>TRBV11-2|-|-|TRBJ2-7
CASSFPLLQAYEQYF
TGTGCCAGCAGCTTTCCCCTCTTACAGGCCTACGAGCAGTACTTC
>TRBV2|few|TRBD1|TRBJ1-2
CASSLLRDRGHGYTF
TGTGCCAGCAGCCTTCTCCGGGACAGGGGGCATGGCTACACCTTC
>TRBV15|few|TRBD1|TRBJ1-5
CATSGSDRGSNQPQHF
TGTGCCACCAGCGGATCGGACAGGGGGTCCAATCAGCCCCAGCATTTT
>TRBV4-3|-|TRBD2|TRBJ2-5
CASSQVAGGRETQYF
TGCGCCAGCAGCCAAGTCGCGGGGGGCCGAGAGACCCAGTACTTC
>TRBV2|few|-|TRBJ1-3
CASGGAQGLAFGNTIYF
TGTGCCAGCGGTGGGGCACAGGGATTAGCCTTTGGAAACACCATATATTTT
>TRBV5-4|-|TRBD2|TRBJ2-5
CASRSGGVGETQYF
TGTGCCAGCAGGAGCGGGGGGGTGGGGGAGACCCAGTACTTC
>TRBV10-3|-|TRBD2|TRBJ2-7
CAISDPTGGGEQYF
TGTGCCATCAGTGACCCTACGGGGGGTGGGGAGCAGTACTTC
>TRBV5-4|few|-|TRBJ1-1
CASSSTGAGTEAFF
TGTGCCAGCAGCTCTACTGGGGCGGGAACTGAAGCTTTCTTT
>TRBV29-1|many|-|TRBJ2-3
CSATGPADTQYF
TGCAGCGCAACAGGACCGGCAGATACGCAGTATTTT
>TRBV4-1|-|-|TRBJ2-7
CASKNTFSDSYEQYF
TGCGCCAGCAAGAACACCTTCAGTGACTCCTACGAGCAGTACTTC
>TRBV7-9|-|-|TRBJ2-5
CASSLSNQETQYF
TGTGCCAGCAGCTTATCCAACCAAGAGACCCAGTACTTC
>TRBV5-1|few|-|TRBJ2-5
CASTPRGSGQETQYF
TGCGCCAGCACTCCCCGAGGGTCGGGACAAGAGACCCAGTACTTC
>TRBV6-1|-|-|TRBJ1-6
CASSERARGTPLHF
TGTGCCAGCAGTGAACGGGCACGGGGAACACCCCTCCACTTT
>TRBV5-1|-|-|TRBJ1-1
CASSLGGEEAFF
TGCGCCAGCAGCTTGGGCGGGGAAGAAGCTTTCTTT
>TRBV18|-|-|TRBJ2-2
CASSPGPTGELFF
TGTGCCAGCTCACCTGGGCCCACCGGGGAGCTGTTTTTT
>TRBV29-1|many|-|TRBJ1-1
CSVARGNTEAFF
TGCAGCGTTGCACGGGGGAACACTGAAGCTTTCTTT
>TRBV5-4|few|-|TRBJ2-5
CASSFTVRAETQYF
TGTGCCAGCAGCTTTACTGTGAGGGCGGAGACCCAGTACTTC
>TRBV11-2|few|-|TRBJ2-7
CASSLVRGEQYF
TGTGCCAGCAGCTTAGTTAGAGGCGAGCAGTACTTC
>TRBV10-3|few|-|TRBJ2-7
CAISESRTASYEQYF
TGTGCCATCAGTGAGTCACGGACAGCGTCCTACGAGCAGTACTTC
>TRBV5-1|-|TRBD2|TRBJ2-3
CASSSGLAGGPSTDTQYF
TGCGCCAGCAGCTCGGGACTAGCGGGGGGACCTAGCACAGATACGCAGTATTTT
>TRBV29-1|few|TRBD1|TRBJ1-2
CSVRQGNYGYTF
TGCAGCGTTAGACAGGGTAACTATGGCTACACCTTC
>TRBV5-6|few|-|TRBJ1-5
CASSLAPDLNQPQHF
TGTGCCAGCAGCTTGGCGCCAGATCTTAATCAGCCCCAGCATTTT
>TRBV5-6|few|-|TRBJ1-2
CASSPVPNHGYTF
TGTGCCAGCAGCCCAGTCCCGAACCATGGCTACACCTTC